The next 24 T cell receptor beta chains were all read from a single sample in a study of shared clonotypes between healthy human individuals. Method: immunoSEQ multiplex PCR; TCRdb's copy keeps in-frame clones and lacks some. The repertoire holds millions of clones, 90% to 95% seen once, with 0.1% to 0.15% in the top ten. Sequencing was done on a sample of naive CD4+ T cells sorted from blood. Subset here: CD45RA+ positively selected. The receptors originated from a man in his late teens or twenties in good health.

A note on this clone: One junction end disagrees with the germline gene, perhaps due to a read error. The DNA of the CDR3 is TGTGCTAGCAGCTTAATTCTCGGGGAGCTGTTTTTT. This translates into CASSLILGELFF. The chain links TRBV7-7 to TRBJ2-2, with no clear D. Germline loops: CDR1 SSHAT, CDR2 FNYEAQ (reference sequence). The CDR3 covers 12 residues. The variable domain in full, with the rest retrieved from reference TRBV7-7 and TRBJ2-2, is GAGVSQSPRYKVTKRGQDVTLRCDPISSHATLYWYQQALGQGPEFLTYFNYEAQPDKSGLPSDRFSAERPEGSISTLTIQRTEQRDSAMYRCASSLILGELFFGEGSRLTVL.

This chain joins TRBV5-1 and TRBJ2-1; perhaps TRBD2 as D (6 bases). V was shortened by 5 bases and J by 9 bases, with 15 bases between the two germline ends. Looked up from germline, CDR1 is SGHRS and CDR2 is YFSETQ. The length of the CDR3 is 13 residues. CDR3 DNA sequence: TGCGCCAGCAGGTCGCCTAGCGCGGGTGAGCAGTTCTTC. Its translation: CASRSPSAGEQFF.

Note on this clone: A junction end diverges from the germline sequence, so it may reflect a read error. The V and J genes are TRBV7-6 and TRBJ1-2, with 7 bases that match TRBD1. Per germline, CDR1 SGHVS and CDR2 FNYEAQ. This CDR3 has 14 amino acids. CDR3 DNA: TGTGCCAGCAGCTTAGAATTGGAGGGGGCGAATATTGAATTC. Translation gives CASSLELEGANIEF.

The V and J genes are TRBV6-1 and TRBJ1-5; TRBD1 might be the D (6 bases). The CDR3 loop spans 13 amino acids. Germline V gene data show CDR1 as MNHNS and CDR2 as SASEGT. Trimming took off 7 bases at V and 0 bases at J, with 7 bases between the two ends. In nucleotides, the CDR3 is TGTGCCAGCAAGGGACATAGCAATCAGCCCCAGCATTTT. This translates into CASKGHSNQPQHF.

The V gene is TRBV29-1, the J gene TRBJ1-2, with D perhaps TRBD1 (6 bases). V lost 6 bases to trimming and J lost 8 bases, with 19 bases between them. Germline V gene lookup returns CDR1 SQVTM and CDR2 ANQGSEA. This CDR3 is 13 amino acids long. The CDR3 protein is CSVGRDRIAGYTF. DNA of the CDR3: TGCAGCGTCGGCCGAGACAGGATTGCCGGCTACACCTTC.

The CDR3 nucleotides read TGTGCCAGCAGTTCCGGGAGGGCCGGGAACACCGGGGAGCTGTTTTTT. Translated, it gives CASSSGRAGNTGELFF. The chain carries TRBV6-5 and TRBJ2-2, with 8 bases aligning to TRBD2. V lost 4 bases and J lost 1; bases outside the gene matches: 5. In germline, CDR1 is MNHEY, CDR2 SVGAGI. This CDR3 comprises 16 residues.

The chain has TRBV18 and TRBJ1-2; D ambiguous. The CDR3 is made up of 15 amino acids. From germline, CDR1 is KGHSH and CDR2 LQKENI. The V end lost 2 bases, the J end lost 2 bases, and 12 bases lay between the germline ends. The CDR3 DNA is TGTGCCAGCTCACCAGCAGGAGGGCGAAACTATGGCTACACCTTC. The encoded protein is CASSPAGGRNYGYTF.

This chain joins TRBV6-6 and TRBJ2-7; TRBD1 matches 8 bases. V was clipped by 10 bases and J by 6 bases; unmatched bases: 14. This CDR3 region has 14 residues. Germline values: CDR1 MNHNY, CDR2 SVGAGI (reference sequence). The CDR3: CATQRTGLEREQYF. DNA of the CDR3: TGTGCCACTCAACGGACAGGGCTGGAACGCGAGCAGTACTTC.

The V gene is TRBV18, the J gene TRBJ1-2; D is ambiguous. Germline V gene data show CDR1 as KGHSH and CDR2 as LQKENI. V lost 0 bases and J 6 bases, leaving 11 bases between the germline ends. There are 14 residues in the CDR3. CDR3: CASSPPASANGYTF. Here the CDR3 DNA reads TGTGCCAGCTCACCACCGGCGTCCGCTAATGGCTACACCTTC.

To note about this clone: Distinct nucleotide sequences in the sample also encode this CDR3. The CDR3 sequence: CASSLGQPQHF. The CDR3 DNA sequence: TGTGCCAGCAGTTTAGGGCAGCCCCAGCATTTT. The chain carries TRBV28 and TRBJ1-5; no clear D gene. CDR3 length: 11 amino acids. Germline lookup yields CDR1 MDHEN and CDR2 SYDVKM. The V end was cut by 2 bases, the J end by 7 bases, with 3 bases between. Based on the CDR3 plus reference TRBV28 and TRBJ1-5, the full variable domain is DVKVTQSSRYLVKRTGEKVFLECVQDMDHENMFWYRQDPGLGLRLIYFSYDVKMKEKGDIPEGYSVSREKKERFSLILESASTNQTSMYLCASSLGQPQHFGDGTRLSIL.

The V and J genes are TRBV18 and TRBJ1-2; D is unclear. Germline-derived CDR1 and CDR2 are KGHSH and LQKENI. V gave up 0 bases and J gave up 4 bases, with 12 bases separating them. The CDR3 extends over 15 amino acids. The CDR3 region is CASSPPSAVGYGYTF. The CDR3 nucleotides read TGTGCCAGCTCACCACCGTCGGCAGTCGGCTATGGCTACACCTTC.

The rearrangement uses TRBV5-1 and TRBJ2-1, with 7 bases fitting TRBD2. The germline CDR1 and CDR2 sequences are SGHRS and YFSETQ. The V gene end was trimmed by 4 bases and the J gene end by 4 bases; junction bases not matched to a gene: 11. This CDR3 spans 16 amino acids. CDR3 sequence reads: CASSPDSGTTYNEQFF. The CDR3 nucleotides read TGCGCCAGCAGCCCAGATTCTGGGACTACATACAATGAGCAGTTCTTC.

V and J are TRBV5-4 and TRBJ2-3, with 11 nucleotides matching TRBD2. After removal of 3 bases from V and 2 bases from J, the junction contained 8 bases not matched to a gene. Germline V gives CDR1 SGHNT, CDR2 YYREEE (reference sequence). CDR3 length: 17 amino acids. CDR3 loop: CASSWGTGLADTDTQYF. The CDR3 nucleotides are TGTGCCAGCAGCTGGGGGACGGGACTAGCGGACACAGATACGCAGTATTTT.

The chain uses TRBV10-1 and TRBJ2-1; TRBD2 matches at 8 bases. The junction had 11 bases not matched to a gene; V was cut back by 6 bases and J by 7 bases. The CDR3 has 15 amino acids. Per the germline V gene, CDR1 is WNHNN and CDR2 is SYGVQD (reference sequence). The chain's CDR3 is CASSLSGKGGNEQFF. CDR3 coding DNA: TGCGCCAGCAGCCTTAGCGGGAAAGGGGGAAATGAGCAGTTCTTC.

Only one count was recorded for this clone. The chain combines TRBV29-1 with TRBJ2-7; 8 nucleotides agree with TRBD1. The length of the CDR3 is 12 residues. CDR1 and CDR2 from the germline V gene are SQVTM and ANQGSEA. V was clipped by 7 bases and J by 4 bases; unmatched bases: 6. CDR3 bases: TGCAGCGCACGACAGGGGACTTACGAGCAGTACTTC. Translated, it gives CSARQGTYEQYF.

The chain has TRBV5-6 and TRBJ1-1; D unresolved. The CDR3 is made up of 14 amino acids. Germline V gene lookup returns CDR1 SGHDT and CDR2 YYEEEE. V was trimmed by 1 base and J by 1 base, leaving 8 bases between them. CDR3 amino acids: CASSLLSRNTEAFF. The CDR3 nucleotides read TGTGCCAGCAGCTTGCTTTCGAGGAACACTGAAGCTTTCTTT. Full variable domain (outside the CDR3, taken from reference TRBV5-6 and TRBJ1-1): DAGVTQSPTHLIKTRGQQVTLRCSPKSGHDTVSWYQQALGQGPQFIFQYYEEEERQRGNFPDRFSGHQFPNYSSELNVNALLLGDSALYLCASSLLSRNTEAFFGQGTRLTVV.

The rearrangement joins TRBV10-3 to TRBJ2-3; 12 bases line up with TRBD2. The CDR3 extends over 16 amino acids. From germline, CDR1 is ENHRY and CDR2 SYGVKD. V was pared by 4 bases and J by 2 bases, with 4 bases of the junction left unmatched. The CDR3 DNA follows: TGTGCCATCAGTGCGGGACTAGCGGGTAACACAGATACGCAGTATTTT. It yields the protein CAISAGLAGNTDTQYF.

Here the CDR3 DNA reads TGTGCCAGCAGCCCCGGGGCAGCCAGATACAATGAGCAGTTCTTC. Amino acids: CASSPGAARYNEQFF. The chain carries TRBV7-2 and TRBJ2-1, with D possibly called TRBD1 or TRBD2 (5 bases each). V gave up 5 bases and J gave up 4 bases, with 15 bases separating them. The V gene's germline CDR1 is SGHTA and CDR2 FQGNSA. This CDR3 contains 15 residues.

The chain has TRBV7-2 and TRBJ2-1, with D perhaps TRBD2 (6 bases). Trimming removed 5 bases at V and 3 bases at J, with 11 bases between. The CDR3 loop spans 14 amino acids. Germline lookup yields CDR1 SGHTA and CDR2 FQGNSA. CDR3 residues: CASSMGTLYNEQFF. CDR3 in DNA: TGTGCCAGCAGCATGGGGACTCTCTACAATGAGCAGTTCTTC.

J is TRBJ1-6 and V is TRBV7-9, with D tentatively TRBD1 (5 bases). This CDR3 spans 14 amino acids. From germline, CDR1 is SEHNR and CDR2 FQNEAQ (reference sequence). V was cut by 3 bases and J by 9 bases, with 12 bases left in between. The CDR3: CASSFQGNISPLHF. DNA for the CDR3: TGTGCCAGCAGCTTCCAGGGTAATATTTCACCCCTCCACTTT.

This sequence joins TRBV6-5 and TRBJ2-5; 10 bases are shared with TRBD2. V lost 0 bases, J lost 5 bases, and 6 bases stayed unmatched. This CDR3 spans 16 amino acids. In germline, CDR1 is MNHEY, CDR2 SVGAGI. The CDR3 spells CASSYSERGGRETQYF. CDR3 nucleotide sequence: TGTGCCAGCAGTTACTCCGAGCGGGGGGGCCGGGAGACCCAGTACTTC.

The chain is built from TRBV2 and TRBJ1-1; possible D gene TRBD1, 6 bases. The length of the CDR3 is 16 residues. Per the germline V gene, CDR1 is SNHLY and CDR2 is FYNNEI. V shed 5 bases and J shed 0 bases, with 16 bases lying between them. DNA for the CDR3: TGTGCCAGCAGTTTCGACGGTGGGGGCATGAACACTGAAGCTTTCTTT. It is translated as CASSFDGGGMNTEAFF.

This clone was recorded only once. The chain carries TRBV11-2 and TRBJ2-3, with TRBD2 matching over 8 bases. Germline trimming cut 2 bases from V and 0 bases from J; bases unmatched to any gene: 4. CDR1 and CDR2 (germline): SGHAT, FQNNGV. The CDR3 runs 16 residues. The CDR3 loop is CASSLTAGVSTDTQYF. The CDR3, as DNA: TGTGCCAGCAGCTTAACAGCGGGAGTTAGCACAGATACGCAGTATTTT. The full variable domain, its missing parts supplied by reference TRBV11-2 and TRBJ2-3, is EAGVAQSPRYKIIEKRQSVAFWCNPISGHATLYWYQQILGQGPKLLIQFQNNGVVDDSQLPKDRFSAERLKGVDSTLKIQPAKLEDSAVYLCASSLTAGVSTDTQYFGPGTRLTVL.

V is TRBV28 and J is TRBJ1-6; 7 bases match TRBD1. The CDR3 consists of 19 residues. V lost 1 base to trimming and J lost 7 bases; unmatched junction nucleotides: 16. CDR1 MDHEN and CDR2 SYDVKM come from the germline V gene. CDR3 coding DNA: TGTGCCAGCAGTTTATTAGGAGACAGGGTAGGGGGTCAGAATTCACCCCTCCACTTT. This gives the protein CASSLLGDRVGGQNSPLHF. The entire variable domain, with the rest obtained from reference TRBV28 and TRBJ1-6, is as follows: DVKVTQSSRYLVKRTGEKVFLECVQDMDHENMFWYRQDPGLGLRLIYFSYDVKMKEKGDIPEGYSVSREKKERFSLILESASTNQTSMYLCASSLLGDRVGGQNSPLHFGNGTRLTVT.